A selection of T cell receptor beta chains follows, all from one sample in a study of OX40 agonist ivuxolimab in advanced cancers. Here immunoSEQ multiplex PCR was the method, and the copy in TCRdb shows in-frame clones only, minus some. Of about 45,000 clones in the sample, 80% are singletons; the top ten hold 10%. The source was CD4+ or CD8+ T cells sorted from blood, collected in a trial of the OX40 agonist ivuxolimab. The receptors stem from an adult with an advanced solid tumor such as melanoma, head and neck, liver or kidney cancer. Both conserved end residues are part of each CDR3. A D gene is named only where the DNA matches it firmly. A clone size is listed for some rows: how often the clone was seen (once, few, many), or a class if it is expanded.

CASSIAQGLGSEAFF TGTGCCAGTAGTATAGCCCAGGGCTTAGGATCTGAAGCTTTCTTT TRBJ1-1 . . TRBV19
CASSLVGPGELFF TGTGCCAGCAGCTTAGTAGGCCCCGGGGAGCTGTTTTTT TRBJ2-2 . . TRBV7-9
CASSYRGGGNQPQHF TGTGCCAGCAGTTATAGGGGGGGTGGCAATCAGCCCCAGCATTTT TRBJ1-5 . . TRBV28
CAWSVGGVSYEQYF TGTGCCTGGAGTGTTGGGGGGGTCTCCTACGAGCAGTACTTC TRBJ2-7 . TRBD2 TRBV30
CASSLALSNQPQHF TGTGCCAGCAGCTTAGCGCTTAGCAATCAGCCCCAGCATTTT TRBJ1-5 . . TRBV7-9
CASSLVLAGGSYNEQFF TGTGCCAGCAGCTTAGTCCTAGCGGGAGGGTCCTACAATGAGCAGTTCTTC TRBJ2-1 once TRBD2 TRBV7-2
CASSFRAGVGRDTQYF TGTGCCAGCAGCTTTCGAGCGGGAGTTGGGAGGGATACGCAGTATTTT TRBJ2-3 . TRBD2 TRBV7-9
CASKLPGTSGSSTDTQYF TGTGCCAGCAAACTACCCGGGACTAGCGGGAGTTCCACAGATACGCAGTATTTT TRBJ2-3 . TRBD2 TRBV28
CASSPSGPGGPSYNEQFF TGTGCCAGCAGCCCCTCGGGTCCGGGAGGGCCCTCCTACAATGAGCAGTTCTTC TRBJ2-1 . TRBD2 TRBV9
CASSVGTAQPQHF TGTGCCAGCAGCGTAGGGACCGCGCAGCCCCAGCATTTT TRBJ1-5 . . TRBV9
CASEQGNYGYTF TGTGCCAGCGAACAGGGGAACTATGGCTACACCTTC TRBJ1-2 . TRBD1 TRBV14
CASGLSANTEAFF TGTGCCAGCGGTTTATCGGCGAACACTGAAGCTTTCTTT TRBJ1-1 . . TRBV11-2
CASSQEAGRAKNIQYF TGCGCCAGCAGCCAAGAGGCAGGGCGCGCCAAAAACATTCAGTACTTC TRBJ2-4 . . TRBV4-1
CASSIGTDYGYTF TGTGCCAGTAGTATTGGAACAGACTATGGCTACACCTTC TRBJ1-2 . . TRBV19